These 15 T cell receptor beta chains came from one sample sequenced in a study of spatial heterogeneity in lung cancer. The sample's time point: sample taken at primary tumor resection. The sequenced material consisted of unsorted whole RNA from tumor, nontumor lung or frozen PBMC. TCRdb reprocessed the 5' RACE reads via MiXCR and lists one record per CDR3 protein. The table records roughly 15,000 distinct CDR3 sequences, almost 8% of them present only once. The material was PBMCs, obtained at surgery. The receptors stem from a female donor with early-stage non-small cell lung cancer.

This clonotype turned up a few times. The chain recombines TRBV6-2 or TRBV6-3 with TRBJ2-5, with 9 nucleotides matching TRBD2. Germline assignment: CDR1 MNHEY and CDR2 SVGEGT. V was clipped by 6 bases and J by 7 bases; unmatched bases: 6. The CDR3 totals 13 residues. The CDR3 loop is CASRTTSGTTQYF. The CDR3 nucleotides are TGTGCCAGCAGGACGACTAGCGGTACGACCCAGTACTTC.

At least ten counts were recorded for this clonotype. The chain joins TRBV7-2 to TRBJ2-1; 14 bases are a match to TRBD2. V lost 1 base to trimming and J lost 12 bases; unmatched junction nucleotides: 5. Germline V gene lookup returns CDR1 SGHTA and CDR2 FQGNSA. The CDR3 runs to 15 residues. CDR3 amino acids: CASSLGGLAGGLQFF. For the CDR3, the DNA is TGTGCCAGCAGCTTAGGTGGACTAGCGGGGGGTCTGCAGTTCTTC.

This clonotype was found many times. This rearrangement joins TRBV4-1 to TRBJ2-1; no clear D. The CDR3 is 14 amino acids. Between the trimmed V and J ends, which lost 1 base and 7 bases, there was a span of 11 bases. Germline CDR1 and CDR2: MGHRA and YSYEKL. CDR3 nucleotides: TGCGCCAGCAGCCAAGGGGGTCGAGCGAATGAGCAGTTCTTC. Amino acid sequence: CASSQGGRANEQFF.

This clonotype rates as medium-sized. V and J are TRBV29-1 and TRBJ2-7; D uncertain. The germline V gene has CDR1 SQVTM and CDR2 ANQGSEA. This CDR3 is built from 12 residues. V was clipped by 6 bases and J by 2 bases, with 11 bases between them. The CDR3 protein is CSVADGPYEQYF. The CDR3 DNA reads as TGCAGCGTCGCGGACGGTCCCTACGAGCAGTACTTC.

Many counts were recorded for this clonotype. This chain uses TRBV15 with TRBJ2-7; D is unclear. V gave up 0 bases and J gave up 2 bases, with 8 bases separating them. CDR1 and CDR2 from the germline V gene are LNHNV and YYDKDF (reference sequence). The CDR3 loop spans 14 amino acids. This CDR3 is CATSRERGTYEQYF. CDR3 coding DNA: TGTGCCACCAGCAGAGAGCGCGGAACCTACGAGCAGTACTTC.

Many counts were recorded for this clonotype. This CDR3 reads CASSPSLANTDTQYF. In DNA, the CDR3 is TGTGCCAGCAGTCCCAGTCTGGCAAACACAGATACGCAGTATTTT. The chain joins TRBV12-3 or TRBV12-4 to TRBJ2-3; no clear D. This CDR3 is built from 15 residues. V gave up 5 bases and J gave up 2 bases, with 14 bases separating them.

The chain joins TRBV18 to TRBJ1-1; D unresolved. The ends were cut back, 2 bases at V and 8 bases at J, with 9 bases in the middle. This CDR3 spans 12 amino acids. The germline CDR1 and CDR2 sequences are KGHSH and LQKENI. As DNA, the CDR3 is TGTGCCAGCTCACCAGATTCCGGGGAAGCTTTCTTT. Translation gives CASSPDSGEAFF.

This clonotype has ten or more counts. This chain links TRBV19 with TRBJ2-3, with D hard to call. Trimming left V 5 bases short and J 5 bases short, with 8 bases between. Germline loops: CDR1 LNHDA, CDR2 SQIVND (reference sequence). The CDR3 is 12 residues long. CDR3 sequence reads: CASSVPRDTQYF. The CDR3 DNA sequence: TGTGCCAGTAGTGTCCCGAGAGATACGCAGTATTTT.

This clonotype was picked up many times. The CDR3 sequence: CASSQDRGVNTEAFF. As DNA, the CDR3 is TGCGCCAGCAGCCAAGATAGAGGAGTGAACACTGAAGCTTTCTTT. The rearrangement joins TRBV4-3 to TRBJ1-1; D is uncertain. Trimming pared 0 bases from V and 0 bases from J, leaving 8 bases between. The germline CDR1 and CDR2 sequences are LGHNA and YSLEER. The CDR3 spans 15 residues.

This clonotype came up a few times. The V call is TRBV7-2, the J call TRBJ2-3; 10 positions agree with TRBD2. Germline lookup yields CDR1 SGHTA and CDR2 FQGNSA. The CDR3 runs to 18 residues. V gave up 0 bases and J gave up 6 bases; unmatched junction bases: 12. CDR3 sequence reads: CASSLAQSSGGSSDTQYF. In DNA form, the CDR3 reads TGTGCCAGCAGCTTAGCGCAATCTAGCGGGGGCAGCTCGGATACGCAGTATTTT.

This clonotype has at least ten counts. The chain has TRBV6-1 and TRBJ1-2; 9 bases agree with TRBD1. Germline V gene data show CDR1 as MNHNS and CDR2 as SASEGT. The CDR3 is made up of 15 amino acids. Trimming took 3 bases from V and 7 from J; bases not matched to a gene: 9. CDR3 in DNA: TGTGCCAGCAGTGACACATGGGACAGGGCTGGTGGCTACACCTTC. Translation gives CASSDTWDRAGGYTF.

This clonotype occurred many times. V and J are TRBV28 and TRBJ2-1, with 12 bases lining up with TRBD2. Unmatched junction bases numbered 1, after V lost 5 bases and J lost 2 bases. Germline V gene sequence: CDR1 MDHEN, CDR2 SYDVKM. This CDR3 comprises 15 residues. CDR3: CASSLAGGPYNEQFF. The DNA for the CDR3 is TGTGCCAGCAGTCTAGCGGGAGGGCCCTACAATGAGCAGTTCTTC.

This clonotype was seen at least ten times. The chain links TRBV5-4 to TRBJ2-7, with TRBD2 matching over 7 bases. This CDR3 contains 16 residues. Germline V gives CDR1 SGHNT, CDR2 YYREEE (reference sequence). The junction had 15 bases not matched to a gene; V was cut back by 2 bases and J by 7 bases. As DNA, the CDR3 is TGTGCCAGCAGCTTTTCAGTCATTAGCGGGCGAAGAGAGCAGTACTTC. Protein: CASSFSVISGRREQYF.

This clonotype was counted at least ten times. CDR3 nucleotides: TGTGCCAGCAGTTACAGGGAGACCCAGTACTTC. Its translation: CASSYRETQYF. The chain has TRBV6-6 and TRBJ2-5; D remains ambiguous. The CDR3 runs to 11 residues. V was clipped by 2 bases and J by 5 bases, with 3 bases between them. The germline V gene has CDR1 MNHNY and CDR2 SVGAGI (reference sequence).

This clonotype occurred many times. This sequence joins TRBV5-1 and TRBJ2-7; the D is unclear. This CDR3 has 14 residues. Trimming stripped 1 base from V and 3 bases from J, with 11 bases between. Germline-derived CDR1 and CDR2 are SGHRS and YFSETQ. The CDR3 region is CASSLFETSYEQYF. CDR3 in DNA: TGCGCCAGCAGCTTGTTCGAGACCAGCTACGAGCAGTACTTC. The full variable domain, completed using reference TRBV5-1 and TRBJ2-7, is KAGVTQTPRYLIKTRGQQVTLSCSPISGHRSVSWYQQTPGQGLQFLFEYFSETQRNKGNFPGRFSGRQFSNSRSEMNVSTLELGDSALYLCASSLFETSYEQYFGPGTRLTVT.